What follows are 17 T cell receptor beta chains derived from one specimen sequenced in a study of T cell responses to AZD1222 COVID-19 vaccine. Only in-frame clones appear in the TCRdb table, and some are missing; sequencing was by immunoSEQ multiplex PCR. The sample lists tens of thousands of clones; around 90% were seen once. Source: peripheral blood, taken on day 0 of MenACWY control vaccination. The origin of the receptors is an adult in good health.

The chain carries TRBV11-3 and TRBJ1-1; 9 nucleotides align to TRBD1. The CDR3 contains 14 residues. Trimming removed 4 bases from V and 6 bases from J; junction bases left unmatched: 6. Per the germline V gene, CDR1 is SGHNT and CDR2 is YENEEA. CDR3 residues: CASSSGQGEPEAFF. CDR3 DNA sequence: TGTGCCAGCAGCTCGGGACAGGGAGAGCCTGAAGCTTTCTTT.

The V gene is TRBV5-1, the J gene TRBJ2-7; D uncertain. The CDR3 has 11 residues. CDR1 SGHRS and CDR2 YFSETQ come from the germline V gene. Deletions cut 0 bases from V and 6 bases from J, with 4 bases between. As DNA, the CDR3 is TGCGCCAGCAGCTTGGGGGGCGAGCAGTACTTC. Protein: CASSLGGEQYF.

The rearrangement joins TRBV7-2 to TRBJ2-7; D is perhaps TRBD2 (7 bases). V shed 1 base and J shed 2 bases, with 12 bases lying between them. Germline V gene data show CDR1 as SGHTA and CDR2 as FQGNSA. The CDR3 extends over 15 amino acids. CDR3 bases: TGTGCCAGCAGCTTAGTGGGGGGGCCCGCCTACGAGCAGTACTTC. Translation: CASSLVGGPAYEQYF.

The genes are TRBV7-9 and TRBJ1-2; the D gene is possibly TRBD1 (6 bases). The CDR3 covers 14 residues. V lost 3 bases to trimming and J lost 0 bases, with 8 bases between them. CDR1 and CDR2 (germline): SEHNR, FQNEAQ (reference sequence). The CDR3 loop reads CASSLGASNYGYTF. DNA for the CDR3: TGTGCCAGCAGCTTGGGGGCCTCTAACTATGGCTACACCTTC.

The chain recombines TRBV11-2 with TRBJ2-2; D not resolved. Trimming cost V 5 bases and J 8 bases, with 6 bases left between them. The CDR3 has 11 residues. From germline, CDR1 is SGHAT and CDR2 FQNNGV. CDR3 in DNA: TGTGCCAGCAGCCCCATAGGGGAGCTGTTTTTT. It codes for CASSPIGELFF.

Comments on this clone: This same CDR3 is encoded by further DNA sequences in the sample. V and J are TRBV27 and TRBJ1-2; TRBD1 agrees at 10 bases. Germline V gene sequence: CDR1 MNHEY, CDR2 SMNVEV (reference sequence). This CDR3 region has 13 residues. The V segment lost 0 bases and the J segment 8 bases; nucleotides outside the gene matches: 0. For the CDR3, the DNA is TGTGCCAGCAGTTTATCGGACAGGGGGGGCTACACCTTC. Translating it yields CASSLSDRGGYTF.

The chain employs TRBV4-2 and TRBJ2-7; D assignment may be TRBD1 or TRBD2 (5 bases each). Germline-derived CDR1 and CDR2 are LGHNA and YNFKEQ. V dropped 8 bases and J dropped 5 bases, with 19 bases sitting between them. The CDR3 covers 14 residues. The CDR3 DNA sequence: TGTGCCAGCTCCCCGCTCCGGAGAGGGGACGAGCAGTACTTC. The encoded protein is CASSPLRRGDEQYF.

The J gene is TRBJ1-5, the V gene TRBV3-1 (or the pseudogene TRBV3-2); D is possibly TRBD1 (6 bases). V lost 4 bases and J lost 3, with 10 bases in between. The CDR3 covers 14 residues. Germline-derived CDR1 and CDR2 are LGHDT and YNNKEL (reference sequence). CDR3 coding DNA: TGTGCCAGCAGCCTGGGACAAGTCAATCAGCCCCAGCATTTT. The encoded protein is CASSLGQVNQPQHF.

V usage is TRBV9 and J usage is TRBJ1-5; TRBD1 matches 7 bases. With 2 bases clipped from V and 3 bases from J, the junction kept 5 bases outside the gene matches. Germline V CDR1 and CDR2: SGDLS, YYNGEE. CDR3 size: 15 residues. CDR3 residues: CASSVDGQDNQPQHF. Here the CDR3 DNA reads TGTGCCAGCAGCGTGGATGGACAGGACAATCAGCCCCAGCATTTT.

The DNA for the CDR3 is TGTGCCAGCTCACCGTCCCCTGTGGTCTCCTACGAGCAGTACTTC. As protein: CASSPSPVVSYEQYF. This chain joins TRBV18 and TRBJ2-7; D unclear. The CDR3 covers 15 residues. CDR1 is KGHSH and CDR2 is LQKENI in the germline V gene. Trimming cost V 3 bases and J 0 bases, with 12 bases left between them.

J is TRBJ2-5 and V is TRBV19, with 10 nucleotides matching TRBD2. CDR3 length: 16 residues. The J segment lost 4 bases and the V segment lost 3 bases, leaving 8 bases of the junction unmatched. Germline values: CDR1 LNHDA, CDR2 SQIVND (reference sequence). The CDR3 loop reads CASSMLAGAGGETQYF. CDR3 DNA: TGTGCCAGTAGTATGCTAGCGGGGGCTGGCGGAGAGACCCAGTACTTC.

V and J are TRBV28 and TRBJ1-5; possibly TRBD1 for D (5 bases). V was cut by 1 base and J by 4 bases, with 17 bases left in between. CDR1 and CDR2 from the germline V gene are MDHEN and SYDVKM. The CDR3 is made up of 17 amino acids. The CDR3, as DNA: TGTGCCAGCAGTTTATTATTGTCATCGGGGGGGAATCAGCCCCAGCATTTT. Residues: CASSLLLSSGGNQPQHF.

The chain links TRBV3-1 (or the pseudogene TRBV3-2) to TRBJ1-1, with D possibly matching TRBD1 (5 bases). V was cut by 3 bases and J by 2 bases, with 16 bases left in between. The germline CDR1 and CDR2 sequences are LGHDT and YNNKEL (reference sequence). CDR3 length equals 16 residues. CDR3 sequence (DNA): TGTGCCAGCAGCCACGTTGGGACGCTGGGAAACACTGAAGCTTTCTTT. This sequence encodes CASSHVGTLGNTEAFF.

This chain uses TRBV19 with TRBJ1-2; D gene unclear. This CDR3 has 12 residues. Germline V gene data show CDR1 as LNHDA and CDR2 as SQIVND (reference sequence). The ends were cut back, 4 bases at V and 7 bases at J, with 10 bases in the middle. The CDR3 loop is CASSRNGLGYTF. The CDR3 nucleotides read TGTGCCAGTAGTAGAAACGGTCTTGGCTACACCTTC.

CDR3 nucleotides: TGTGCCAGTAAGGCTCGGGGCACAGATACGCAGTATTTT. Translation gives CASKARGTDTQYF. The chain carries TRBV19 and TRBJ2-3; D gene ambiguous. The CDR3 is 13 residues long. V was shortened by 7 bases and J by 1 base, with 9 bases between the two germline ends. The germline V gene has CDR1 LNHDA and CDR2 SQIVND (reference sequence). Drawing the rest from reference TRBV19 and TRBJ2-3, the complete variable domain is DGGITQSPKYLFRKEGQNVTLSCEQNLNHDAMYWYRQDPGQGLRLIYYSQIVNDFQKGDIAEGYSVSREKKESFPLTVTSAQKNPTAFYLCASKARGTDTQYFGPGTRLTVL.

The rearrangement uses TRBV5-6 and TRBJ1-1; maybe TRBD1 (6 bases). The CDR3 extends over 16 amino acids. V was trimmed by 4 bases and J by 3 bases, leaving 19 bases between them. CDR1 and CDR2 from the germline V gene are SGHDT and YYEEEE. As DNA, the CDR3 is TGTGCCAGCAGCCTGGTTCTACGACAGGCCGACACTGAAGCTTTCTTT. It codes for CASSLVLRQADTEAFF.

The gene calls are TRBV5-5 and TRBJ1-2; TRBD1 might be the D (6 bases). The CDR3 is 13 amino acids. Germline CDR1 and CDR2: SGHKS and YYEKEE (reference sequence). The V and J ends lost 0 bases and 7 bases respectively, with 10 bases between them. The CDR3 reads CASSLGQGFGYTF. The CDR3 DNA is TGTGCCAGCAGCTTGGGCCAGGGGTTTGGCTACACCTTC.